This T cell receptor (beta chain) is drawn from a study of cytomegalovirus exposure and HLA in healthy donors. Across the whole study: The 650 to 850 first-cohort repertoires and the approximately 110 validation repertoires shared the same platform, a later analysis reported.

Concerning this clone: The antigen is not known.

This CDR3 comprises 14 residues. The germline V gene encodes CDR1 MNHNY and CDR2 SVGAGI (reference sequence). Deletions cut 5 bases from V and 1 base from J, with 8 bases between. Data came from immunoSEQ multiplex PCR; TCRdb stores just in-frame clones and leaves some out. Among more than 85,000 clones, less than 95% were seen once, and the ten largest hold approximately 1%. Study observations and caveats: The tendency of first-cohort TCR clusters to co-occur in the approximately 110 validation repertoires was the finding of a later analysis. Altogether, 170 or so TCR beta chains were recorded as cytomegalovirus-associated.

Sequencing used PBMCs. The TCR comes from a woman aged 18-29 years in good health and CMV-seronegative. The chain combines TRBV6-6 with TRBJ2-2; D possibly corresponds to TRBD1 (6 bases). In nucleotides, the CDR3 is TGTGCCAGCAGTCAGACAGGGAACACCGGGGAGCTGTTTTTT. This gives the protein CASSQTGNTGELFF.